The subject of this entry is one T cell receptor beta chain. Its antigen is unknown. The germline gives CDR1 ENHRY, CDR2 SYGVKD. Trimming took 4 bases from V and 3 from J, leaving 10 bases between them. CDR3 length: 14 residues. The sample comes from a study of Ad26.COV2.S vaccination and SARS-CoV-2 variants. Overall study findings and caveats: Vaccinated and placebo-treated recipients had similar non-spike TCR breadth. Those who received the vaccine showed greater spike-specific TCR breadth than those given placebo. Breadth and depth estimates from TCRs may understate total T cell responses.

The data were produced by immunoSEQ multiplex PCR, yet TCRdb's version contains in-frame clones alone and is incomplete. The profile covers about 680,000 clones, with approximately 88% appearing a single time and over 1.3% taken by the ten largest. Treatment described: roughly 19 received Ad26.COV2.S at low or high dose, single or two shots; about 5 received placebo; per-sample allocation not given. Collection of samples fell on day 63 after the first vaccine or placebo injection. Sequences were derived from peripheral blood, sampled in a trial of Ad26.COV2.S vaccine versus placebo. The rearrangement links TRBV10-3 to TRBJ1-5; a possible D gene is TRBD1 (6 bases). The clonotype was recovered from a person between 18 and 65 years old who received the Ad26.COV2.S COVID-19 vaccine or a placebo. The CDR3 bases are TGTGCCATCAGTGGTCAGGGGTCCAATCAGCCCCAGCATTTT. Amino acids: CAISGQGSNQPQHF.